This T cell receptor beta chain was profiled in a study of blood T cell repertoires in COVID-19. Background on the study: T cells, B-cell-depleted T cells, or PBMCs supplied cDNA or gDNA.

Profiled with immunoSEQ multiplex PCR; TCRdb holds only in-frame clones, not every one. The table includes under 95,000 clones, about nine tenths detected once. After removal of 4 bases from V and 3 bases from J, the junction contained 8 bases not matched to a gene. Germline V gene lookup returns CDR1 SGHRS and CDR2 YFSETQ. CDR3 size: 17 residues. The source material was peripheral blood. This clonotype originated in a woman aged 45-60 years with acute or convalescent COVID-19. The chain carries TRBV5-1 and TRBJ1-4, with 11 bases matching TRBD1. The CDR3: CASSRRDRGRANEKLFF. In nucleotides, the CDR3 is TGCGCCAGCAGCCGCCGGGACAGGGGGAGGGCTAATGAAAAACTGTTTTTT.